In its sample, the clone carrying this T cell receptor beta chain was seen many times. Its antigen is currently unknown. Amplified TCR beta CDR3 regions derived from RNA transcripts. During a first-round RT-PCR of the TCR CDR3, the HTBI primer set was used. TCRdb reprocessed the multiplex PCR reads with MiXCR, giving one entry per CDR3 protein. The top ten hold roughly 30% of the sample, which has 250,000 or so distinct CDR3 sequences, 12% to 15% seen once. This entry belongs to a study of T cells in Graves' hyperthyroidism and ophthalmopathy. Study-wide results and limits: With a median lead of about six months before onset, the model predicted ophthalmopathy.

V was shortened by 6 bases and J by 1 base, with 15 bases between the two germline ends. Germline V gene lookup returns CDR1 SGHVS and CDR2 FQNEAQ. The CDR3 has 16 residues. Input material: blood. The receptor was isolated from a woman aged 50 to 65 with Graves' hyperthyroidism that later progressed to Graves' ophthalmopathy. J is TRBJ2-2 and V is TRBV7-8, with a possible D match to TRBD2 (5 bases). In DNA, the CDR3 is TGTGCCAGCAGATACTCGGGCGGAGGGAACACCGGGGAGCTGTTTTTT. Its protein is CASRYSGGGNTGELFF.